This T cell receptor beta chain was documented in a study of blood T cell repertoires in COVID-19. The CDR3 is 15 residues long. J gave up 1 base and V 7 bases, and 7 bases lay outside the gene matches. Germline V CDR1 and CDR2: MRHNA, SNTAGT. The table came from immunoSEQ multiplex PCR; TCRdb's copy has only in-frame clones and leaves some out. Here the sample spans some 250,000 clones, about 81% being singletons. This sequence joins TRBV6-4 and TRBJ1-5; 7 positions agree with TRBD1. The sample comprised peripheral blood. The TCR originated in a woman in her sixties or seventies with active or convalescent COVID-19. CDR3 bases: TGTGCCAGCATCCTACCGGGACAGAGCAATCAGCCCCAGCATTTT. It translates to CASILPGQSNQPQHF.